This T cell receptor (beta chain) derives from a study of T cell repertoires in cytomegalovirus infection. CDR1 is DFQATT and CDR2 is SNEGSKA in the germline V gene (reference sequence). The CDR3 is 17 amino acids. With V trimmed by 4 bases and J by 0 bases, 11 bases remained unmatched. This clonotype was seen only a few times. The antigen is undetermined. TCRdb analysed the reads with MiXCR anew, one entry per CDR3 protein. The profile shows 90,000 to 130,000 distinct CDR3 sequences, 10% of them singletons. The clonotype originates from a human donor in good health (CMV status not recorded). Some clones in this sample may be carry-over from other donors' samples. Sample: PBMCs, sequenced either directly or after in vitro stimulation (not recorded which). The chain joins TRBV20-1 to TRBJ2-3; TRBD2 matches at 9 bases. CDR3 nucleotide sequence: TGCAGTGCTAACGGGCAGTCTAGCGGGACTAGCACAGATACGCAGTATTTT. This codes for CSANGQSSGTSTDTQYF.